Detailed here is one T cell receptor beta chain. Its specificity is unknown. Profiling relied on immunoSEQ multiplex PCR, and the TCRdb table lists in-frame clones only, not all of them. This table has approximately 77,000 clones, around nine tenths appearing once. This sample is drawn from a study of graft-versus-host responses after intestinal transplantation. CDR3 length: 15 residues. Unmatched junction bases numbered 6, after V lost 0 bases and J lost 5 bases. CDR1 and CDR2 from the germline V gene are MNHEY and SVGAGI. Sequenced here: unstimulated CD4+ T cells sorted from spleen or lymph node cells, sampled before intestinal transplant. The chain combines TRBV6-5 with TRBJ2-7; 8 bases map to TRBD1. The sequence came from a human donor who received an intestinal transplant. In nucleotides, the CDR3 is TGTGCCAGCAGTTACTCTCAGGGGGCGCCCCACGAGCAGTACTTC. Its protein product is CASSYSQGAPHEQYF.